This T cell receptor (beta chain) was obtained from a study of response to subunit inactivated influenza vaccine. The CDR3 is 15 residues long. Per the germline V gene, CDR1 is LGHNA and CDR2 is YNFKEQ. Between the trimmed V and J ends, which lost 4 bases and 2 bases, there was a span of 14 bases. MiXCR was run by TCRdb on the RT-PCR reads, yielding one entry per CDR3 protein. The data show 290,000 or so distinct CDR3 sequences, approximately 20% seen once. Study-level points and caveats: Authors proposed each seasonal influenza vaccination draws in few new T cells.

As to this clonotype: Its specificity is unknown.

The chain combines TRBV4-2 with TRBJ1-2; D gene unclear. The source of this sequence is a man aged 50-75 years who received an inactivated influenza vaccine. The sequenced sample was PBMCs from blood, obtained roughly 20 months after vaccination. CDR3 DNA: TGTGCCAGCAGCCCAGAGGGTAGAGCCAACTATGGCTACACCTTC. Its protein is CASSPEGRANYGYTF.